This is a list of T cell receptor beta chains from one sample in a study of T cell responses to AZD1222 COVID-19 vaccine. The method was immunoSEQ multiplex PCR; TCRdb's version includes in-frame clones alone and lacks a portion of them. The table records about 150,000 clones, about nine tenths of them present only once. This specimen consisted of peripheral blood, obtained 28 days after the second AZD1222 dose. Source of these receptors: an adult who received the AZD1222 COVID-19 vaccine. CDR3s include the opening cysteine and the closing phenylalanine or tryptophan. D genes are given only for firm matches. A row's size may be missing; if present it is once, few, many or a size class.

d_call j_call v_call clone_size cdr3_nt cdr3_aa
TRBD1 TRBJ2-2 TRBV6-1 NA TGTGCCAGCAGTGACGGTCGAAGGGGACAGGGGGACACCGGGGAGCTGTTTTTT CASSDGRRGQGDTGELFF
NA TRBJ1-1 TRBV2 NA TGTGCCAGCAGTGGGGCGGGAGTAACGAATGAAGCTTTCTTT CASSGAGVTNEAFF
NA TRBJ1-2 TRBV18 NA TGTGCCAGCTCACCACTTCCGACAGTTGAATCTAACTATGGCTACACCTTC CASSPLPTVESNYGYTF
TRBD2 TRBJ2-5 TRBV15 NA TGTGCCACCAGCAGAGGTTATTCTACTAGCGGGGGTCAAGAGACCCAGTACTTC CATSRGYSTSGGQETQYF
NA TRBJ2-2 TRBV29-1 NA TGCAGCGGCCTGGACACCGGGGAGCTGTTTTTT CSGLDTGELFF
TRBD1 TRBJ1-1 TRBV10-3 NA TGTGCCATCACTTCGGGACAGGGGAGGATGAACACTGAAGCTTTCTTT CAITSGQGRMNTEAFF
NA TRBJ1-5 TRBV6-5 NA TGTGCCAGCAATTCTATGAATCAGCCCCAGCATTTT CASNSMNQPQHF
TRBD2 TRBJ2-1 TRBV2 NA TGTGCCAGCAGTGGCCGGACTAGCGGTAGCTCCTACAATGAGCAGTTCTTC CASSGRTSGSSYNEQFF
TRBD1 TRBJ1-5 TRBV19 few TGTGCCAGTAGTATGGGACAGGGCGGAGGCAATCAGCCCCAGCATTTT CASSMGQGGGNQPQHF
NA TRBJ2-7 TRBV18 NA TGTGCCAGCTCACCAACAGGGAACGAGCAGTACTTC CASSPTGNEQYF
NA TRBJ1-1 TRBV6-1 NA TGTGCCAGCAGTGAGATGGGACCTATCAACACTGAAGCTTTCTTT CASSEMGPINTEAFF
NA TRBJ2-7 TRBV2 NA TGTGCCAGCAGGCGGGACTGGCCTCCTCGGGAGCAGTACTTC CASRRDWPPREQYF
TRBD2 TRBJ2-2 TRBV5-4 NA TGTGCCAGCAGCTTTGGAGCGGGAGAGGGCGGGGAGCTGTTTTTT CASSFGAGEGGELFF
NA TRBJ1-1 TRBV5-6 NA TGTGCCAGCAGCGGGTGGACGGATGGGAGCACTGAAGCTTTCTTT CASSGWTDGSTEAFF
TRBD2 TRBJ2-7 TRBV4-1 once TGCGCCAGCAGCCAACTAGCGGGGGCCTACGAGCAGTACTTC CASSQLAGAYEQYF
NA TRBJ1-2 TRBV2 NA TGTGCCAGCAGTGAAGCAGGGACTAACTATGGCTACACCTTC CASSEAGTNYGYTF
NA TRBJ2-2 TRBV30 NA TGTGCCTGGAAAAAGCGAAAGGACAAAGCGGCCTGGGAGCTGTTTTTT CAWKKRKDKAAWELFF
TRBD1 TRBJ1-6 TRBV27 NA TGTGCCAGCAGTTTAGGGAGGGCAGGGGGTAATTCACCCCTCCACTTT CASSLGRAGGNSPLHF
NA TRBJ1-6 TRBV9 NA TGTGCCAGCAGCGTAGACAGGGTGGCGTTGGGTTCACCCCTCCACTTT CASSVDRVALGSPLHF
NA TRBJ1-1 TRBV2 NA TGTGCCAGCACACCCCAACAGGGAGGAATCACTGAAGCTTTCTTT CASTPQQGGITEAFF
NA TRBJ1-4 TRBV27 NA TGTGCCAGCAGTCCGTACAGTAGAACTAATGAAAAACTGTTTTTT CASSPYSRTNEKLFF
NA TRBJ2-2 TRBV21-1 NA TGTGCCAGCAGCAAAGAAAGGATGGGACAGGGGAAAACCGGGGAGCTGTTTTTT CASSKERMGQGKTGELFF
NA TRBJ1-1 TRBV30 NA TGTGCCTGGAGTCCAATCCCAGGGGTTGGAGCTTTCTTT CAWSPIPGVGAFF
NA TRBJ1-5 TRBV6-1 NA TGTGCCAGCAGTGAGGGGTCCTGGGCAGGTCAGCCCCAGCATTTT CASSEGSWAGQPQHF
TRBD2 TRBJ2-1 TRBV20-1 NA TGCAGTGCTAGTGGCGGCGCTAGCGGGGTTGAGCAGTTCTTC CSASGGASGVEQFF
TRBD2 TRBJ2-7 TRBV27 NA TGTGCCAGCTGGGGGAGGGCTTCCTACGAGCAGTACTTC CASWGRASYEQYF
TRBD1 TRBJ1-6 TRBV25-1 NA TGTGCCAGCCGCACAGGGGCCGAACCCCTCCACTTT CASRTGAEPLHF